The next 27 T cell receptor beta chains were all read from a single sample in a study of shared clonotypes between healthy human individuals. The protocol was immunoSEQ multiplex PCR, while the TCRdb copy is restricted to in-frame clones and leaves out a portion. The sample lists about 680,000 clones; 72% were seen once. The sample consisted of memory CD4+ T cells sorted from blood. Subset denoted: CD45RA-negative fraction. The receptors shown here come from a woman in her thirties in good health.

V is TRBV28 and J is TRBJ2-7; 13 bases align to TRBD2. This CDR3 has 14 residues. The V gene end was trimmed by 6 bases and the J gene end by 3 bases; junction bases not matched to a gene: 2. Germline values: CDR1 MDHEN, CDR2 SYDVKM. CDR3 sequence reads: CASRGLAGVYEQYF. CDR3 coding DNA: TGTGCCAGCAGAGGACTAGCGGGAGTCTACGAGCAGTACTTC.

V and J are TRBV12-1 and TRBJ1-2. TRBV12-1 is a pseudogene segment. There are 19 residues in the CDR3. The CDR3 DNA follows: TGTGCCAGCAGCTTTCCCAACCGGGGCCCCGTCTCGGCTAACTATGGCTACACCTTC. Encoded protein: CASSFPNRGPVSANYGYTF.

V usage is TRBV7-2 and J usage is TRBJ1-2; D not resolved. Germline-derived CDR1 and CDR2 are SGHTA and FQGNSA. The CDR3 covers 13 residues. V was cut by 5 bases and J by 4 bases, with 11 bases left in between. The chain's CDR3 is CASSTRTVYGYTF. The CDR3 nucleotides read TGTGCCAGCAGCACCAGGACGGTCTATGGCTACACCTTC.

The chain couples TRBV19 to TRBJ2-7; 9 positions match TRBD1. The V gene's germline CDR1 is LNHDA and CDR2 SQIVND (reference sequence). CDR3 length: 15 amino acids. The ends lost 3 bases at V and 2 bases at J; junction bases unmatched: 5. This chain's CDR3 is CASSILGQGPYEQYF. CDR3 bases: TGTGCCAGTAGTATCCTGGGACAGGGACCCTACGAGCAGTACTTC.

CDR3 in DNA: TGTGCCAGCAGTGACAGGAGAAATCAGCCCCAGCATTTT. Protein sequence: CASSDRRNQPQHF. The chain has TRBV7-2 and TRBJ1-5; D may be TRBD1 (6 bases). The V and J ends lost 6 bases and 4 bases respectively, with 10 bases between them. Per the germline V gene, CDR1 is SGHTA and CDR2 is FQGNSA. The CDR3 is made up of 13 amino acids. Filled out from reference TRBV7-2 and TRBJ1-5, the complete variable domain reads GAGVSQSPSNKVTEKGKDVELRCDPISGHTALYWYRQSLGQGLEFLIYFQGNSAPDKSGLPSDRFSAERTGGSVSTLTIQRTQQEDSAVYLCASSDRRNQPQHFGDGTRLSIL.

The chain links TRBV4-1 to TRBJ2-3; 12 nucleotides agree with TRBD2. This CDR3 comprises 16 residues. Germline V lookup: CDR1 MGHRA, CDR2 YSYEKL. V was pared by 3 bases and J by 3 bases, with 4 bases of the junction left unmatched. CDR3 amino acids: CASSHSSGRGTDTQYF. The CDR3 DNA follows: TGCGCCAGCAGCCACTCTAGCGGGAGGGGAACAGATACGCAGTATTTT.

This chain joins TRBV19 and TRBJ2-7; possible D gene TRBD2, 6 bases. Per germline, CDR1 LNHDA and CDR2 SQIVND (reference sequence). Trimming left V 0 bases short and J 6 bases short, with 9 bases between. This CDR3 contains 13 residues. The CDR3 DNA reads as TGTGCCAGTAGTATAGATGAGGGAGGCGAGCAGTACTTC. It encodes CASSIDEGGEQYF. Full variable domain (missing parts from reference TRBV19 and TRBJ2-7): DGGITQSPKYLFRKEGQNVTLSCEQNLNHDAMYWYRQDPGQGLRLIYYSQIVNDFQKGDIAEGYSVSREKKESFPLTVTSAQKNPTAFYLCASSIDEGGEQYFGPGTRLTVT.

This clone was observed many times. This rearrangement joins TRBV2 to TRBJ1-4, with TRBD1 as a possible D gene (5 bases). There are 15 residues in the CDR3. Trimming removed 11 bases at V and 6 bases at J, with 22 bases between. Germline V CDR1 and CDR2: SNHLY, FYNNEI. CDR3 sequence reads: CAGSVGGLEYEKLFF. The CDR3, as DNA: TGTGCCGGCTCTGTGGGGGGACTAGAATATGAAAAACTGTTTTTT. Together with reference TRBV2 and TRBJ1-4, the CDR3 gives the full variable domain: EPEVTQTPSHQVTQMGQEVILRCVPISNHLYFYWYRQILGQKVEFLVSFYNNEISEKSEIFDDQFSVERPDGSNFTLKIRSTKLEDSAMYFCAGSVGGLEYEKLFFGSGTQLSVL.

For this clone: The same CDR3 arises from other DNA sequences in this sample as well. V and J are TRBV18 and TRBJ2-2; no clear D gene. V shed 3 bases and J shed 0 bases, with 2 bases lying between them. CDR3 length: 13 amino acids. Germline V gene lookup returns CDR1 KGHSH and CDR2 LQKENI. The CDR3 nucleotides are TGTGCCAGCTCACCGGCGAACACCGGGGAGCTGTTTTTT. It encodes CASSPANTGELFF. Complete variable domain (other parts from reference TRBV18 and TRBJ2-2): NAGVMQNPRHLVRRRGQEARLRCSPMKGHSHVYWYRQLPEEGLKFMVYLQKENIIDESGMPKERFSAEFPKEGPSILRIQQVVRGDSAAYFCASSPANTGELFFGEGSRLTVL.

The genes are TRBV4-1 and TRBJ2-7, with TRBD2 matching 7 bases. Germline CDR1 reads MGHRA; CDR2 reads YSYEKL. The CDR3 is 16 residues long. The V segment lost 0 bases and the J segment 4 bases; nucleotides outside the gene matches: 9. The CDR3 spells CASSQERKRGRYEQYF. The CDR3, as DNA: TGCGCCAGCAGCCAAGAGCGGAAGCGGGGTCGGTACGAGCAGTACTTC.

This clone was seen only once. The CDR3 region has the DNA TGCGCCAGCAGTGAGCCAGGACAGGGAGAACTTGCAACTAATGAAAAACTGTTTTTT. This gives the protein CASSEPGQGELATNEKLFF. The chain couples TRBV10-1 to TRBJ1-4; the match to TRBD1 covers 8 bases. With 2 bases clipped from V and 0 bases from J, the junction kept 11 bases outside the gene matches. The germline gives CDR1 WNHNN, CDR2 SYGVQD (reference sequence). The CDR3 runs to 19 residues.

The rearrangement joins TRBV6-6 to TRBJ2-1; TRBD2 might be the D (5 bases). Germline V gene lookup returns CDR1 MNHNY and CDR2 SVGAGI (reference sequence). The CDR3 consists of 13 residues. Trimming shortened V by 6 bases and J by 5 bases, and 11 bases separated the two germline ends. CDR3 sequence: CASSPPGDNEQFF. CDR3 nucleotide sequence: TGTGCCAGCAGCCCTCCCGGGGACAATGAGCAGTTCTTC.

CDR3 bases: TGTGCCAGCAGCTTGTTCAATGAGCAGTTCTTC. It specifies CASSLFNEQFF. The rearrangement links TRBV5-4 to TRBJ2-1; D call uncertain. The germline V gene has CDR1 SGHNT and CDR2 YYREEE (reference sequence). Trimming left V 1 base short and J 6 bases short, with 2 bases between. The CDR3 runs to 11 residues.

The rearrangement links TRBV10-2 to TRBJ1-2, with D possibly TRBD1 on 5 matching bases. Deletions cut 3 bases from V and 7 bases from J, with 15 bases between. This CDR3 is built from 14 residues. Germline CDR1 reads WSHSY; CDR2 reads SAAADI. The CDR3 reads CASSERGGSGGYTF. In DNA, the CDR3 is TGCGCCAGCAGTGAAAGGGGCGGGTCTGGTGGCTACACCTTC.

Concerning this clone itself: The same CDR3 can be traced to other DNA sequences in this sample. The chain joins TRBV20-1 to TRBJ2-7; D call uncertain. The CDR3 loop spans 11 amino acids. CDR1 DFQATT and CDR2 SNEGSKA come from the germline V gene (reference sequence). The ends were cut back, 3 bases at V and 1 base at J, with 4 bases in the middle. Here the CDR3 reads CSARRSYEQYF. CDR3 bases: TGCAGTGCTAGGAGATCCTACGAGCAGTACTTC.

The chain uses TRBV28 and TRBJ1-4; no reliable D call. CDR1 and CDR2 (germline): MDHEN, SYDVKM. Trimming took 5 bases from V and 4 from J, leaving 8 bases between them. CDR3 length equals 13 residues. This CDR3 is CASSGRINEKLFF. In DNA, the CDR3 is TGTGCCAGCAGTGGGCGGATTAATGAAAAACTGTTTTTT.

The V gene is TRBV18, the J gene TRBJ2-1, with D perhaps matching TRBD2 (7 bases). CDR1 is KGHSH, CDR2 LQKENI, per germline. Trimming stripped 6 bases from V and 8 bases from J, with 14 bases between. CDR3 length: 13 residues. Here the CDR3 reads CASSQGRVHEQFF. In nucleotides, the CDR3 is TGTGCCAGCTCTCAGGGGAGGGTGCATGAGCAGTTCTTC.

The gene calls are TRBV27 and TRBJ1-5; no firm D call. Germline loops: CDR1 MNHEY, CDR2 SMNVEV (reference sequence). V lost 3 bases and J 2 bases, leaving 8 bases between the germline ends. The CDR3 totals 14 residues. The CDR3 is CASSLMAGNQPQHF. CDR3 DNA sequence: TGTGCCAGCAGTTTGATGGCCGGCAATCAGCCCCAGCATTTT.

The chain has TRBV28 and TRBJ2-7; 11 bases fit TRBD1. Per the germline V gene, CDR1 is MDHEN and CDR2 is SYDVKM. The CDR3 covers 15 residues. The V and J ends lost 5 bases and 6 bases, in that order; junction bases with no gene match: 9. CDR3 protein: CASSQPGQGVFEQYF. The CDR3, as DNA: TGTGCCAGCAGTCAACCGGGACAGGGGGTATTCGAGCAGTACTTC.

This chain connects TRBV7-9 to TRBJ2-7, with TRBD2 identical over 12 bases. The CDR3 totals 16 residues. Germline CDR1 and CDR2: SEHNR and FQNEAQ (reference sequence). V trimming: 5 bases; J trimming: 5 bases; junction bases outside the gene matches: 10. The CDR3 DNA reads TGTGCCAGCAGCCAAGACCCGACTAGCGGGAGCAACGAGCAGTACTTC. Translating gives CASSQDPTSGSNEQYF.

The chain couples TRBV10-3 to TRBJ2-7; 12 nucleotides agree with TRBD2. Germline V gene data show CDR1 as ENHRY and CDR2 as SYGVKD. J was trimmed by 0 bases and V by 8 bases; bases with no gene match: 8. The CDR3 consists of 16 residues. CDR3 region: CAIRTSGKGASYEQYF. For the CDR3, the DNA is TGTGCCATCCGGACTAGCGGGAAGGGGGCCTCCTACGAGCAGTACTTC.

The chain combines TRBV27 with TRBJ1-2; D uncertain. This CDR3 has 14 residues. V was cut by 2 bases and J by 5 bases, with 12 bases left in between. The germline V gene has CDR1 MNHEY and CDR2 SMNVEV (reference sequence). Here the CDR3 DNA reads TGTGCCAGCAGTTTACGGGGAGAACTTTATGGCTACACCTTC. It is translated as CASSLRGELYGYTF.

This rearrangement joins TRBV14 to TRBJ2-7; the D gene is possibly TRBD2 (6 bases). Deletions cut 4 bases from V and 0 bases from J, with 7 bases between. The CDR3 sequence is 13 residues long. The germline V gene has CDR1 SGHDN and CDR2 FVKESK. CDR3 residues: CASSPGASYEQYF. The CDR3 DNA is TGTGCCAGCAGCCCGGGAGCCTCCTACGAGCAGTACTTC.

V usage is TRBV7-6 and J usage is TRBJ2-2, with 7 bases aligning to TRBD2. Germline CDR1 reads SGHVS; CDR2 reads FNYEAQ. The J segment lost 2 bases and the V segment lost 1 base, leaving 10 bases of the junction unmatched. This CDR3 contains 18 residues. DNA of the CDR3: TGTGCCAGCAGCTTAGGACTAGCCCCACGGATTAACACCGGGGAGCTGTTTTTT. It codes for CASSLGLAPRINTGELFF.

The chain couples TRBV7-9 to TRBJ1-4; 7 bases match TRBD1. The CDR3 sequence is 14 residues long. After removal of 5 bases from V and 11 bases from J, the junction contained 11 bases not matched to a gene. Germline CDR1 is SEHNR and CDR2 is FQNEAQ (reference sequence). The CDR3 region has the DNA TGTGCCAGCAGCGATAGACAGGGCCGTGGGAAACTGTTTTTT. Amino acid sequence: CASSDRQGRGKLFF.

The chain employs TRBV9 and TRBJ2-5; D not certain. This CDR3 has 14 residues. CDR1 SGDLS and CDR2 YYNGEE come from the germline V gene. The V gene lost 2 bases and the J gene lost 1 base, with 9 bases spanning the gap. The CDR3 DNA reads as TGTGCCAGCAGCGTCGAACGGACCCAAGAGACCCAGTACTTC. It codes for CASSVERTQETQYF. The entire variable domain, with the rest obtained from reference TRBV9 and TRBJ2-5, is as follows: DSGVTQTPKHLITATGQRVTLRCSPRSGDLSVYWYQQSLDQGLQFLIQYYNGEERAKGNILERFSAQQFPDLHSELNLSSLELGDSALYFCASSVERTQETQYFGPGTRLLVL.

About this clone: The same CDR3 is also encoded by other DNA sequences in this sample. The chain links TRBV19 to TRBJ2-3; D is possibly TRBD2 (5 bases). The CDR3 is 14 residues long. V lost 2 bases and J 2 bases, leaving 8 bases between the germline ends. In germline, CDR1 is LNHDA, CDR2 SQIVND (reference sequence). The CDR3 spells CASSILGNTDTQYF. CDR3 DNA: TGTGCCAGTAGTATACTCGGGAACACAGATACGCAGTATTTT.